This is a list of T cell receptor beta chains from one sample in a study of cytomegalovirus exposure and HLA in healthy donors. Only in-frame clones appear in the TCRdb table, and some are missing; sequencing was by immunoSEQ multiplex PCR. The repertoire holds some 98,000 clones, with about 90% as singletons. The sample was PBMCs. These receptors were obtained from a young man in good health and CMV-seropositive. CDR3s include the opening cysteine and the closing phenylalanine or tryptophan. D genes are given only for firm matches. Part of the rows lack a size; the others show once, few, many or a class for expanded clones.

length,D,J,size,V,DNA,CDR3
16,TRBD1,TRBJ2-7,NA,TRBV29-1,TGCAGCCCTGAACGGTTTTGGGACAGGGGGCTTTACGAGCAGTACTTC,CSPERFWDRGLYEQYF
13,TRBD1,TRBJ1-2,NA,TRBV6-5,TGTGCCAGCAGACGCGACAGGGATTATGGCTACACCTTC,CASRRDRDYGYTF
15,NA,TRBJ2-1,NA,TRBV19,TGTGCCAGTAGTATAGTGGGGGGTGGAGGCAATGAGCAGTTCTTC,CASSIVGGGGNEQFF
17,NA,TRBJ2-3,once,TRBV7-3,TGTGCCAGCAGCTTAACAGGCGGGGGCCCTAGCACAGATACGCAGTATTTT,CASSLTGGGPSTDTQYF
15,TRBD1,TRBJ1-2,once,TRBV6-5,TGTGCCAGCAGTATACGGGACAGCGGGAACTATGGCTACACCTTC,CASSIRDSGNYGYTF
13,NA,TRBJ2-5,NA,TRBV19,TGTGCCAGTAGTAATAGGGGTTACGAGACCCAGTACTTC,CASSNRGYETQYF
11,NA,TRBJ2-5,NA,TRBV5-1,TGCGCCAGCAGTCTTCTTGAGACCCAGTACTTC,CASSLLETQYF
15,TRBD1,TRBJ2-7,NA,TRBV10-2,TGCGCCAGCAGTGACTTCGGACAGGGATCGTACGAGCAGTACTTC,CASSDFGQGSYEQYF
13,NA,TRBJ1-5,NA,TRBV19,TGTGCCAGTAGTATTAGCAGCGTACAGCCCCAGCATTTT,CASSISSVQPQHF
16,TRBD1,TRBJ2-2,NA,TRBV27,TGTGCCAGCAGGCAAACAGGGGGCGCGTACACCGGGGAGCTGTTTTTT,CASRQTGGAYTGELFF
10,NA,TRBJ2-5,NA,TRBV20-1,TGCAGTGCTCTTAGCGAGACCCAGTACTTC,CSALSETQYF
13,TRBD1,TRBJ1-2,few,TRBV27,TGTGCCAGCAGTTTGACAGGGATCTATGGCTACACCTTC,CASSLTGIYGYTF
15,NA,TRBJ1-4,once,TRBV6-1,TGTGCCAGCAGTGTTCAAAGGGGCCCGAATGAAAAACTGTTTTTT,CASSVQRGPNEKLFF
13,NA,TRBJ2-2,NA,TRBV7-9,TGTGCCAGCAGCCCAAACGGGGCCGGGGAGCTGTTTTTT,CASSPNGAGELFF
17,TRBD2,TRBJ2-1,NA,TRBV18,TGTGCCAGCTCACAAACCGAGTCAGCGGGGGGGCCCGGTGAGCAGTTCTTC,CASSQTESAGGPGEQFF
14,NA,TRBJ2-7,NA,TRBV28,TGTGCCAGCAGTTTATCCAACAGGGTCTACGAGCAGTACTTC,CASSLSNRVYEQYF
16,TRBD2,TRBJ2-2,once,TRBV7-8,TGTGCCAGCTTAGGCGCACGGACTAGCGTCCCCGGGGAGCTGTTTTTT,CASLGARTSVPGELFF
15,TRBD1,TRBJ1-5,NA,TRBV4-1,TGCGCCAGCAGCCAAGAGGACAGGAGTGATCAGCCCCAGCATTTT,CASSQEDRSDQPQHF
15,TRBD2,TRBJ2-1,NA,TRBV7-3,TGTGCCAGCAGCTTACGGCCTAGCGGGAGCAATGAGCAGTTCTTC,CASSLRPSGSNEQFF
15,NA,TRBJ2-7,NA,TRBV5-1,TGCGCCAGCAGCTTGGTCGGGGGTAGCTCCTACGAGCAGTACTTC,CASSLVGGSSYEQYF
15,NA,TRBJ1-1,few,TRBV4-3,TGCGCCAGCAGCCAATTCGTAAACATGAACACTGAAGCTTTCTTT,CASSQFVNMNTEAFF